A single sample is the source of the 10 T cell receptor beta chains below, sequenced in a study of blood T cell repertoires in COVID-19. Sequencing used immunoSEQ multiplex PCR; TCRdb keeps in-frame clones, though not all of them. The table lists about 88,000 clones, approximately 90% of them singletons. The sample consisted of peripheral blood. Receptors were obtained from a man aged 60 to 75 with acute or convalescent COVID-19.

The chain links TRBV11-3 to TRBJ2-3, with 8 bases lining up with TRBD1. Germline values: CDR1 SGHNT, CDR2 YENEEA. This CDR3 comprises 15 residues. With V trimmed by 3 bases and J by 1 base, 3 bases remained unmatched. DNA for the CDR3: TGTGCCAGCAGCTTGATGACAGGGGGCACAGATACGCAGTATTTT. Its protein is CASSLMTGGTDTQYF.

The chain couples TRBV28 to TRBJ1-3; 7 positions agree with TRBD1. CDR1 MDHEN and CDR2 SYDVKM come from the germline V gene. The J segment lost 0 bases and the V segment lost 6 bases, leaving 11 bases of the junction unmatched. The CDR3 covers 17 residues. The CDR3 region has the DNA TGTGCCAGCAGACCGTGGGGACAGATCCTCTCTGGAAACACCATATATTTT. It translates to CASRPWGQILSGNTIYF.

The chain recombines TRBV6-2 or TRBV6-3 with TRBJ1-5, with D possibly matching TRBD1 (5 bases). Trimming cost V 5 bases and J 2 bases, with 13 bases left between them. The CDR3 length is 15 residues. The germline V gene encodes CDR1 MNHEY and CDR2 SVGEGT. CDR3 protein: CASSRPGLGNQPQHF. CDR3 bases: TGTGCCAGCAGTAGGCCAGGGTTAGGCAATCAGCCCCAGCATTTT.

The rearrangement uses TRBV5-1 and TRBJ2-1, with 10 positions matching TRBD2. CDR1 and CDR2 from the germline V gene are SGHRS and YFSETQ. This CDR3 contains 13 residues. The junction had 0 bases not matched to a gene; V was cut back by 0 bases and J by 9 bases. The CDR3 nucleotides read TGCGCCAGCAGCTTGGGGACTAGCGGTGAGCAGTTCTTC. Encoded protein: CASSLGTSGEQFF.

This clone was observed once. V usage is TRBV19 and J usage is TRBJ1-2, with D unclear. V lost 7 bases, J lost 8 bases, and 11 bases lay in between. Germline V CDR1 and CDR2: LNHDA, SQIVND (reference sequence). The CDR3 loop spans 11 amino acids. The CDR3 sequence: CASMLEEGYTF. DNA of the CDR3: TGTGCCAGTATGTTAGAGGAAGGCTACACCTTC.

This chain joins TRBV7-9 and TRBJ2-1; TRBD2 agrees at 10 bases. Germline V gives CDR1 SEHNR, CDR2 FQNEAQ (reference sequence). This CDR3 comprises 15 residues. Germline trimming cut 7 bases from V and 7 bases from J; bases unmatched to any gene: 10. CDR3 in amino acids: CASTWITSGTNEQFF. The CDR3 nucleotides read TGTGCCAGCACCTGGATAACTAGCGGGACGAATGAGCAGTTCTTC.

The J gene is TRBJ1-5, the V gene TRBV19; TRBD1 aligns across 7 bases. V was pared by 6 bases and J by 6 bases, with 5 bases of the junction left unmatched. The germline gives CDR1 LNHDA, CDR2 SQIVND (reference sequence). This CDR3 comprises 13 residues. The CDR3 spells CASREGAGQPQHF. Written as DNA, the CDR3 is TGTGCCAGTAGAGAGGGGGCCGGTCAGCCCCAGCATTTT.

J is TRBJ2-7 and V is TRBV24-1; a possible D gene is TRBD2 (5 bases). Germline V gene lookup returns CDR1 KGHDR and CDR2 SFDVKD. The V end lost 1 base, the J end lost 3 bases, and 12 bases lay between the germline ends. The CDR3 is 15 residues long. The CDR3 loop is CATSDFTGSGYEQYF. CDR3 nucleotide sequence: TGTGCCACCAGTGATTTCACCGGAAGCGGCTACGAGCAGTACTTC.

The gene calls are TRBV6-5 and TRBJ1-5, with a weak D call TRBD1 (6 bases). Looked up from germline, CDR1 is MNHEY and CDR2 is SVGAGI. The CDR3 totals 15 residues. The V and J ends lost 0 bases and 4 bases respectively, with 10 bases between them. This chain's CDR3 is CASSYSRGGNQPQHF. CDR3 DNA sequence: TGTGCCAGCAGTTACTCGAGAGGGGGAAATCAGCCCCAGCATTTT.

This sequence joins TRBV10-1 and TRBJ2-1; the D gene is possibly TRBD1 (6 bases). Germline CDR1 and CDR2: WNHNN and SYGVQD (reference sequence). This CDR3 is built from 12 residues. V lost 3 bases and J lost 6, with 6 bases in between. The CDR3 loop reads CASSEGGNEQFF. CDR3 bases: TGCGCCAGCAGTGAAGGGGGCAATGAGCAGTTCTTC.